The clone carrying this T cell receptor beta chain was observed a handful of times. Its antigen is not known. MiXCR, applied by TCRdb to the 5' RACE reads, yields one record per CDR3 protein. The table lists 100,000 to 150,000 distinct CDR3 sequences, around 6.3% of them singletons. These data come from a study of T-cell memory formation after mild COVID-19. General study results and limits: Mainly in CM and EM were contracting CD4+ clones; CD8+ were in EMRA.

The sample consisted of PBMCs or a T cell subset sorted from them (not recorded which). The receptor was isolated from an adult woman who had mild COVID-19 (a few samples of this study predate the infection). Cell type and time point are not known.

The CDR3 here is CASSYSQGVKYF. In DNA, the CDR3 is TGTGCCAGCAGTTACTCACAGGGAGTTAAGTACTTC. The chain combines TRBV6-5 with TRBJ2-7; weak D call: TRBD1 (6 bases). The V gene's germline CDR1 is MNHEY and CDR2 SVGAGI. CDR3 length equals 12 residues. The ends were cut back, 0 bases at V and 11 bases at J, with 11 bases in the middle.